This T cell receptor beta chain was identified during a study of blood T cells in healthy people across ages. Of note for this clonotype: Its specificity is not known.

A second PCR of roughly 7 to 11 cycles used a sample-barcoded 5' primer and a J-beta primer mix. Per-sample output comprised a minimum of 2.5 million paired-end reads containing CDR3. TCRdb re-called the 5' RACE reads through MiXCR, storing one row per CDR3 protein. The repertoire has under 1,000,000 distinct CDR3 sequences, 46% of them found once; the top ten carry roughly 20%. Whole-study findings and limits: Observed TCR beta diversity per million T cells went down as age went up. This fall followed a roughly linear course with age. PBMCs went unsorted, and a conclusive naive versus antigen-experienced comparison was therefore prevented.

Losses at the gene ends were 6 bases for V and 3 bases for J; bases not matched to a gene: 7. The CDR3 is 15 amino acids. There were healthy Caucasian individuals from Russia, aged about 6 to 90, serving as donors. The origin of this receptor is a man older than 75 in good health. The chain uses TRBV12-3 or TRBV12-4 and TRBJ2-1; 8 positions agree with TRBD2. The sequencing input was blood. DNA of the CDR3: TGTGCCAGCAGGATGGAGGGACTAGACTACAATGAGCAGTTCTTC. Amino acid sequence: CASRMEGLDYNEQFF.